These 23 T cell receptor beta chains originate from one sample sequenced in a study of breast tumors, draining lymph nodes, adjacent tissues. The lymph nodes were axillary draining lymph nodes from breast cancer patients. A single record per CDR3 protein comes from TCRdb applying MiXCR to the multiplex PCR reads. The profile covers 190,000 or so distinct CDR3 sequences, with around 33% appearing a single time and around 4.5% taken by the ten largest. Material: axillary lymph node tissue. Source of these receptors: a female donor with breast cancer. Some clones in this sample may be carry-over from other donors' samples.

In its sample, this clonotype was seen many times. The chain is built from TRBV28 and TRBJ2-5; D not certain. The CDR3 is 12 amino acids. Trimming stripped 8 bases from V and 0 bases from J, with 7 bases between. Germline CDR1 is MDHEN and CDR2 is SYDVKM. Here the CDR3 reads CASSSYQETQYF. DNA of the CDR3: TGTGCCAGCTCTTCGTACCAAGAGACCCAGTACTTC. The whole variable domain, filled in from reference TRBV28 and TRBJ2-5, reads DVKVTQSSRYLVKRTGEKVFLECVQDMDHENMFWYRQDPGLGLRLIYFSYDVKMKEKGDIPEGYSVSREKKERFSLILESASTNQTSMYLCASSSYQETQYFGPGTRLLVL.

The genes are TRBV18 and TRBJ1-5, with unresolved D. The V gene's germline CDR1 is KGHSH and CDR2 LQKENI. This CDR3 has 14 amino acids. Trimming removed 6 bases at V and 0 bases at J, with 9 bases between. CDR3 residues: CASSTIDSNQPQHF. CDR3 sequence (DNA): TGTGCCAGCTCGACGATAGATAGCAATCAGCCCCAGCATTTT.

The J gene is TRBJ2-1, the V gene TRBV6-5, with D unclear. Germline V lookup: CDR1 MNHEY, CDR2 SVGAGI. This CDR3 region has 13 residues. The V and J ends lost 2 bases and 15 bases respectively, with 17 bases between them. The CDR3 reads CASSYGIISVGFF. CDR3 bases: TGTGCCAGCAGTTACGGGATTATCTCTGTGGGGTTCTTC.

The table lists this clonotype with many counts. V and J are TRBV19 and TRBJ2-1; D unclear. The V gene's germline CDR1 is LNHDA and CDR2 SQIVND (reference sequence). V gave up 5 bases and J gave up 0 bases, with 8 bases separating them. This CDR3 is 14 amino acids long. CDR3: CASSRVDSYNEQFF. In DNA, the CDR3 is TGTGCCAGTAGTCGGGTTGACTCCTACAATGAGCAGTTCTTC. The whole variable domain, remainder taken from reference TRBV19 and TRBJ2-1, is DGGITQSPKYLFRKEGQNVTLSCEQNLNHDAMYWYRQDPGQGLRLIYYSQIVNDFQKGDIAEGYSVSREKKESFPLTVTSAQKNPTAFYLCASSRVDSYNEQFFGPGTRLTVL.

This clonotype was seen at least ten times. The chain employs TRBV11-2 and TRBJ1-2; maybe TRBD1 (5 bases). The germline gives CDR1 SGHAT, CDR2 FQNNGV. The CDR3 consists of 13 residues. V lost 0 bases, J lost 7 bases, and 9 bases lay in between. In DNA form, the CDR3 reads TGTGCCAGCAGCTTAGACAGGGCGGGTGGCTACACCTTC. As protein: CASSLDRAGGYTF.

This clonotype was seen many times. The chain uses TRBV6-5 and TRBJ1-6, with 7 bases matching TRBD1. The J segment lost 10 bases and the V segment lost 5 bases, leaving 5 bases of the junction unmatched. There are 13 residues in the CDR3. CDR1 and CDR2 from the germline V gene are MNHEY and SVGAGI. The CDR3 region has the DNA TGTGCCAGCAGTCGAGGGGGCGAATCACCCCTCCACTTT. It codes for CASSRGGESPLHF.

This clonotype was observed a handful of times. A much larger clonotype is one base distant, so this may be a read error. CDR3 sequence reads: CSASGLAGGAQYF. The CDR3, as DNA: TGCAGTGCTAGTGGGCTAGCGGGAGGCGCGCAGTACTTC. The gene calls are TRBV20-1 and TRBJ2-7; 11 nucleotides match TRBD2. This CDR3 is built from 13 residues. CDR1 and CDR2 from the germline V gene are DFQATT and SNEGSKA (reference sequence). The junction had 7 bases not matched to a gene; V was cut back by 3 bases and J by 9 bases.

This clonotype was observed many times. The CDR3 spells CSASGSTDTQYF. The DNA of the CDR3 is TGCAGTGCTAGCGGAAGCACAGATACGCAGTATTTT. The chain links TRBV20-1 to TRBJ2-3; D is unclear. Germline CDR1 is DFQATT and CDR2 is SNEGSKA (reference sequence). This CDR3 has 12 amino acids. V shed 3 bases and J shed 0 bases, with 4 bases lying between them.

This clonotype showed up just a few times. The rearrangement links TRBV15 to TRBJ1-1; D is undetermined. Between the trimmed V and J ends, which lost 0 bases and 12 bases, there was a span of 14 bases. The germline CDR1 and CDR2 sequences are LNHNV and YYDKDF (reference sequence). The CDR3 runs 13 residues. The CDR3 is CATSRDSRSKTFF. The CDR3 bases are TGTGCCACCAGCAGAGATTCGCGTTCGAAAACTTTCTTT. The full variable domain, rest sourced from reference TRBV15 and TRBJ1-1, is DAMVIQNPRYQVTQFGKPVTLSCSQTLNHNVMYWYQQKSSQAPKLLFHYYDKDFNNEADTPDNFQSRRPNTSFCFLDIRSPGLGDTAMYLCATSRDSRSKTFFGQGTRLTVV.

The chain is built from TRBV7-8 and TRBJ1-2; D unclear. Trimming took 6 bases from V and 4 from J, leaving 15 bases between them. The CDR3 sequence is 14 residues long. Germline CDR1 SGHVS, CDR2 FQNEAQ. CDR3 DNA sequence: TGTGCCAGCAGAATATCCGGGAGGTCCTATGGCTACACCTTC. It specifies CASRISGRSYGYTF.

This clonotype was counted many times. The rearrangement joins TRBV7-2 to TRBJ1-2; 8 positions match TRBD1. Germline V lookup: CDR1 SGHTA, CDR2 FQGNSA. V lost 1 base to trimming and J lost 6 bases; unmatched junction nucleotides: 4. The CDR3 is 14 amino acids. The CDR3: CASSLGTGFNGYTF. The CDR3 DNA is TGTGCCAGCAGCTTAGGGACAGGGTTTAATGGCTACACCTTC.

The sample holds many counts of this clonotype. The chain combines TRBV7-2 with TRBJ2-1; 7 bases are shared with TRBD2. The CDR3 has 18 residues. Per germline, CDR1 SGHTA and CDR2 FQGNSA. J gave up 1 base and V 1 base, and 10 bases lay outside the gene matches. CDR3 nucleotides: TGTGCCAGCAGCTTAGTTCCCCGGCCGGGAGGATCCTACAATGAGCAGTTCTTC. Translating gives CASSLVPRPGGSYNEQFF.

This clonotype was counted many times. The rearrangement uses TRBV6-6 and TRBJ2-1; TRBD2 agrees at 7 bases. The CDR3 is 14 amino acids. The germline V gene has CDR1 MNHNY and CDR2 SVGAGI (reference sequence). Trimming took 8 bases from V and 7 from J; bases not matched to a gene: 11. CDR3 residues: CASREAGEGNEQFF. The CDR3 nucleotides read TGTGCCAGCCGGGAGGCGGGAGAGGGTAATGAGCAGTTCTTC.

This clonotype appeared many times. This rearrangement joins TRBV20-1 to TRBJ2-3; 7 bases align to TRBD2. V shed 0 bases and J 1 base; nucleotides not matched to a gene: 4. The V gene's germline CDR1 is DFQATT and CDR2 SNEGSKA (reference sequence). The CDR3 totals 15 residues. CDR3 bases: TGCAGTGCTAGAGATCCGGCGGGGGGCACAGATACGCAGTATTTT. It codes for CSARDPAGGTDTQYF.

CDR3 amino acids: CASSSGDGPANVLTF. The CDR3 DNA follows: TGTGCCAGCAGCTCAGGGGACGGACCGGCCAACGTCCTGACTTTC. V gene TRBV11-1 combines with J gene TRBJ2-6, with D maybe TRBD1 (6 bases). Trimming shortened V by 4 bases and J by 6 bases, and 13 bases separated the two germline ends. CDR1 and CDR2 from the germline V gene are SGHAT and FQDESV (reference sequence). CDR3 length: 15 residues.

In its sample, this clonotype was seen many times. The chain combines TRBV11-2 with TRBJ2-2; 8 nucleotides align to TRBD1. V dropped 5 bases and J dropped 0; count of bases not matched to a gene: 5. Germline V gene lookup returns CDR1 SGHAT and CDR2 FQNNGV. The CDR3 extends over 16 amino acids. The CDR3 sequence: CASSPWTGTNTGELFF. CDR3 nucleotides: TGTGCCAGCAGCCCTTGGACAGGGACGAACACCGGGGAGCTGTTTTTT.

This clonotype was seen more than once but under ten times. This may come from a read error, since a much larger clone is one base off. V and J are TRBV19 and TRBJ2-7; D is perhaps TRBD1 (6 bases). CDR1 is LNHDA, CDR2 SQIVND, per germline (reference sequence). The CDR3 has 17 amino acids. The CDR3 DNA is TGTGCCAGTAGCCCATACGGGCAGGGGCTCAGCTCCTACGAGCAGTCCTTC. Amino acids: CASSPYGQGLSSYEQSF.

The sample holds many counts of this clonotype. The J gene is TRBJ2-5, the V gene TRBV7-9; the D gene could be TRBD1 or TRBD2 (5 bases each). This CDR3 is built from 16 residues. CDR1 is SEHNR and CDR2 is FQNEAQ in the germline V gene (reference sequence). Trimming left V 2 bases short and J 4 bases short, with 17 bases between. The CDR3 bases are TGTGCCAGCAGCTTAACCCGGGGCCAGAGGCGAGAGACCCAGTACTTC. It is translated as CASSLTRGQRRETQYF.

Worth noting for this clonotype: A much bigger clone sits one base away, suggesting this may be a read error. This rearrangement joins TRBV7-2 to TRBJ2-3, with 16 bases lining up with TRBD2. Germline CDR1 reads SGHTA; CDR2 reads FQGNSA. V was clipped by 1 base and J by 4 bases; unmatched bases: 8. CDR3 length equals 19 residues. CDR3 in DNA: TGTGCCAGCAGCTTAGTGGGGACTAGCGGGAGGGCCGGACCAGATACGCAGTATTTT. This translates into CASSLVGTSGRAGPDTQYF.

The V and J genes are TRBV18 and TRBJ2-1; no definite D call. The germline V gene encodes CDR1 KGHSH and CDR2 LQKENI. V was pared by 5 bases and J by 2 bases, with 13 bases between. This CDR3 has 15 amino acids. The CDR3 region is CASSSDLTAYNEQFF. CDR3 sequence (DNA): TGTGCCAGCTCATCGGACCTAACCGCCTACAATGAGCAGTTCTTC. The full variable domain, completed using reference TRBV18 and TRBJ2-1, is NAGVMQNPRHLVRRRGQEARLRCSPMKGHSHVYWYRQLPEEGLKFMVYLQKENIIDESGMPKERFSAEFPKEGPSILRIQQVVRGDSAAYFCASSSDLTAYNEQFFGPGTRLTVL.

This clonotype was counted a few times. The chain combines TRBV25-1 with TRBJ1-1, with a tentative D call TRBD1 (5 bases). Germline loops: CDR1 MGHDK, CDR2 SYGVNS. The CDR3 is 13 residues long. Trimming stripped 6 bases from V and 2 bases from J, with 10 bases between. CDR3 in DNA: TGTGCCAGCAGAACCGGGGCCAACACTGAAGCTTTCTTT. Translation: CASRTGANTEAFF.

J is TRBJ2-4 and V is TRBV18; D possibly matches TRBD1 or TRBD2 (6 bases each). V gave up 2 bases and J gave up 2 bases, with 13 bases separating them. There are 16 residues in the CDR3. Germline V gene data show CDR1 as KGHSH and CDR2 as LQKENI. Here the CDR3 reads CASSPSGGASKNIQYF. CDR3 coding DNA: TGTGCCAGCTCACCATCCGGGGGCGCGTCCAAAAACATTCAGTACTTC. The variable domain in full, completed from reference TRBV18 and TRBJ2-4, reads NAGVMQNPRHLVRRRGQEARLRCSPMKGHSHVYWYRQLPEEGLKFMVYLQKENIIDESGMPKERFSAEFPKEGPSILRIQQVVRGDSAAYFCASSPSGGASKNIQYFGAGTRLSVL.

This clonotype was counted ten times or more. The rearrangement uses TRBV10-3 and TRBJ2-1; D perhaps matches TRBD1 (6 bases). The ends were cut back, 8 bases at V and 4 bases at J, with 18 bases in the middle. From germline, CDR1 is ENHRY and CDR2 SYGVKD. The CDR3 is 15 amino acids. The CDR3 DNA is TGTGCCATCGGGGCAGGACAGTTATCTTACAATGAGCAGTTCTTC. It encodes CAIGAGQLSYNEQFF.